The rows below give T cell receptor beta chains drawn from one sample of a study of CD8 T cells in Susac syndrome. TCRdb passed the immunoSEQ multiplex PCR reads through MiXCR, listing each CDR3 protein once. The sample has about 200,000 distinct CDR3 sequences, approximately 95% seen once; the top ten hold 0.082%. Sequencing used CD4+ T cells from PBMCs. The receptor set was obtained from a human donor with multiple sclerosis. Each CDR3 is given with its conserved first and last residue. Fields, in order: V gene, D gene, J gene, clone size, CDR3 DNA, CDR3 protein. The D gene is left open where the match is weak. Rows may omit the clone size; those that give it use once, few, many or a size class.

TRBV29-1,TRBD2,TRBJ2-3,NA,TGCAGCGTCACAGCGGGGGTCGGGACAGATACGCAGTATTTT,CSVTAGVGTDTQYF
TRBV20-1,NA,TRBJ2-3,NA,TGCAGTGCTAATGACAGGCCTGAAGATACGCAGTATTTT,CSANDRPEDTQYF
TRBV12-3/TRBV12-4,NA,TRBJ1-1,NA,TGTGCCAGCAGGGGGGGTTGGACTGAAGCTTTCTTT,CASRGGWTEAFF
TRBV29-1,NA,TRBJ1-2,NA,TGCAGCGTTGGGTTAACTAGTGGCTACACCTTC,CSVGLTSGYTF
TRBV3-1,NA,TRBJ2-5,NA,TGTGCCAGCAGCCAATACGGGGACTCTCAAGAGACCCAGTACTTC,CASSQYGDSQETQYF
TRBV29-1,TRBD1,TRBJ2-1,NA,TGCAGCGTTGACAGCGGGACAGGGGCGGATGAGCAGTTCTTC,CSVDSGTGADEQFF
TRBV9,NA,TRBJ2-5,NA,TGTGCCAGCAGCGTAAGGGGGAAAGAGACCCAGTACTTC,CASSVRGKETQYF
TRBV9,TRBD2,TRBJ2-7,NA,TGTGCCAGCAGCGTAGCTAGCGGGGGGCCCTACGAGCAGTACTTC,CASSVASGGPYEQYF
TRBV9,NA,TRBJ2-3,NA,TGTGCCAGCAGCGTAGCCTCTAGCACAGATACGCAGTATTTT,CASSVASSTDTQYF
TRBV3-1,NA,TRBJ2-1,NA,TGTGCCAGCAGCCAAAGGTCCGACCCCTACAATGAGCAGTTCTTC,CASSQRSDPYNEQFF
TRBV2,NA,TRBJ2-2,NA,TGTGCCAGCAGCGGCAGGGAAACCGGGGAGCTGTTTTTT,CASSGRETGELFF
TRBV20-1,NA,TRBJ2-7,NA,TGCAGTGCTAGGGAAACAGGATCGAGCTCCTACGAGCAGTACTTC,CSARETGSSSYEQYF
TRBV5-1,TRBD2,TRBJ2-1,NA,TGCGCCAGCAGCTTGACGAGGCTAGCGGACCACAATGAGCAGTTCTTC,CASSLTRLADHNEQFF
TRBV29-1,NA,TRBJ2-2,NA,TGCAGCGCCAGGCTCAGGGTTGGGGAGCTGTTTTTT,CSARLRVGELFF
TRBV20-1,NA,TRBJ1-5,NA,TGCAGTGCCGTCCGGGCCCTAGGTCAGCCCCAGCATTTT,CSAVRALGQPQHF
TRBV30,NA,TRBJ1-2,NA,TGTGCCTGGAGTGCCAGGACAGCGGCCAGTGGCTACACCTTC,CAWSARTAASGYTF
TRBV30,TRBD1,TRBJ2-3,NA,TGTGCCTGGAGTGTACCAACAGGGGGCGGAGATACGCAGTATTTT,CAWSVPTGGGDTQYF
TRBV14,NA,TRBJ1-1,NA,TGTGCCAGCAGCCAAGGAATGACACGGGGCACTGAAGCTTTCTTT,CASSQGMTRGTEAFF
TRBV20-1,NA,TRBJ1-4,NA,TGCAGTGCTAGAGGGACAGACTGGTCACTGTTTTTT,CSARGTDWSLFF
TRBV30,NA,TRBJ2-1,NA,TGTGCCTGGACGACTGGGGTAGGGAAGGGTGAGCAGTTCTTC,CAWTTGVGKGEQFF
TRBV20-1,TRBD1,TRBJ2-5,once,TGCAGTGCTTCCACCCTCGTAGACAGGGGGCAAGAGACCCAGTACTTC,CSASTLVDRGQETQYF
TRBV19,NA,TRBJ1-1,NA,TGTGCCAGTAGAATAGGCTCGTACACTGAAGCTTTCTTT,CASRIGSYTEAFF
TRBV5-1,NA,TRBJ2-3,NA,TGCGCCAGCAGCTTGGCCGTAGCCGCAGATACGCAGTATTTT,CASSLAVAADTQYF
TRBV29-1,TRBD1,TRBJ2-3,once,TGCAGCGTAGAACGACAGGGGCTTAGCACAGATACGCAGTATTTT,CSVERQGLSTDTQYF
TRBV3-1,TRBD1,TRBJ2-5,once,TGTGCCAGCAGCCAAAAGGGGACAGGGTTAAGGGAGACCCAGTACTTC,CASSQKGTGLRETQYF
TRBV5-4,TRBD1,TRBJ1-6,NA,TGTGCCAGCAGCTTGAACAGGGGCAATTCACCCCTCCACTTT,CASSLNRGNSPLHF
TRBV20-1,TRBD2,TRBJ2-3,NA,TGCAGTGCTTCTGAGACTAGCGCTAGCACAGATACGCAGTATTTT,CSASETSASTDTQYF
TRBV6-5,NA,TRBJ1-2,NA,TGTGCCAGCAGTTCCGACAGGCTCATTCCGAGCGACTACACCTTC,CASSSDRLIPSDYTF
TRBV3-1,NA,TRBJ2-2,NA,TGTGCCAGCAGCCAAGATCCGGGGAACACCGGGGAGCTGTTTTTT,CASSQDPGNTGELFF
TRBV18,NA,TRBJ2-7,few,TGTGCCAGCTCACCACCGACCTACGAGCAGTACTTC,CASSPPTYEQYF
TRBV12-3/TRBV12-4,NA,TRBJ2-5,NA,TGTGCCAGCAGTCCCCCTTTTGGGGAGACCCAGTACTTC,CASSPPFGETQYF
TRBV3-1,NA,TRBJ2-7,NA,TGTGCCAGCGCTACAGGGTTCGACGAGCAGTACTTC,CASATGFDEQYF
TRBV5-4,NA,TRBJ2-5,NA,TGTGCCAGCCAGAAAGGACAGACGCTCCAAGAGACCCAGTACTTC,CASQKGQTLQETQYF
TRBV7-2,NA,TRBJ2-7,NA,TGTGCCAGCAGCCCGGCGGGGTATTACTCCTACGAGCAGTACTTC,CASSPAGYYSYEQYF